The entry below describes one T cell receptor (beta chain). What it recognizes is unknown. It was 200 to 250 ng DNA, about 30,000 T cell genomes, that sorted-subset replicate PCRs used. Sequencing used immunoSEQ multiplex PCR; TCRdb keeps in-frame clones, though not all of them. The table has 90,000 to 120,000 clones, about 72% seen once. The sample is drawn from a study of shared clonotypes between healthy human individuals. Study-level findings and limits: A handful of donors shared about 5% of their naive CD4 clonotypes.

Germline V gene sequence: CDR1 MRHNA, CDR2 SNTAGT. V lost 0 bases and J 3 bases, leaving 17 bases between the germline ends. The CDR3 is 17 amino acids. CD8 memory pooled CD45RO+ cells and CCR7-negative CD45RA+ TemRA cells. This TCR was sampled from a woman aged 25 to 39 in good health. This sequence joins TRBV6-4 and TRBJ1-2, with D possibly matching TRBD1 (5 bases). Sequencing was performed on memory CD8+ T cells sorted from blood. The subset: CD45RO+ cells pooled with CCR7-negative TemRA cells. The CDR3, as DNA: TGTGCCAGCAGTGACTCGGGGGTGGGGACCGCCGACTATGGCTACACCTTC. Encoded protein: CASSDSGVGTADYGYTF.